Listed here are 17 T cell receptor beta chains from one sample, sequenced in a study of OX40 agonist ivuxolimab in advanced cancers. To prepare the library, the immunoSEQ multiplex PCR assay was applied. The table comes from immuneACCESS by way of TCRdb, which keeps in-frame sequences with V and J called. Part of the clones is missing from these tables; in studies checked, under half for an unresolved V gene and the rest for unknown reasons. The sample has 15,000 to 20,000 clones on record, roughly 73% of them singletons. In total, the top ten clones hold around 26% of the sample. The material was CD4+ or CD8+ T cells sorted from blood, obtained in a trial of the OX40 agonist ivuxolimab. The receptor set was obtained from an adult with an advanced solid tumor such as melanoma, head and neck, liver or kidney cancer.

The V call is TRBV15, the J call TRBJ2-1; no definite D call. Trimming cost V 0 bases and J 9 bases, with 9 bases left between them. The CDR3 is 13 amino acids. Germline-derived CDR1 and CDR2 are LNHNV and YYDKDF (reference sequence). The CDR3 here is CATSRDVEVEQFF. As DNA, the CDR3 is TGTGCCACCAGCAGAGATGTCGAAGTTGAGCAGTTCTTC. Together with reference TRBV15 and TRBJ2-1, the CDR3 gives the full variable domain: DAMVIQNPRYQVTQFGKPVTLSCSQTLNHNVMYWYQQKSSQAPKLLFHYYDKDFNNEADTPDNFQSRRPNTSFCFLDIRSPGLGDTAMYLCATSRDVEVEQFFGPGTRLTVL.

This clone occurred a few times. This sequence joins TRBV6-6 and TRBJ2-7; D is unresolved. The germline CDR1 and CDR2 sequences are MNHNY and SVGAGI (reference sequence). V dropped 5 bases and J dropped 3 bases, with 14 bases sitting between them. This CDR3 is built from 14 residues. CDR3 nucleotides: TGTGCCAGCAGTGACCGGCCATGGGGCTACGAGCAGTACTTC. Its protein is CASSDRPWGYEQYF.

This chain links TRBV27 with TRBJ2-5; TRBD2 is a possible D gene (7 bases). Germline CDR1 and CDR2: MNHEY and SMNVEV (reference sequence). The CDR3 contains 15 residues. V lost 1 base, J lost 5 bases, and 14 bases lay in between. The CDR3 coding sequence is TGTGCCAGCAGTTTATTCCGGGGGGCGAGGGAGACCCAGTACTTC. Protein: CASSLFRGARETQYF.

This chain joins TRBV5-1 and TRBJ2-3, with 9 bases fitting TRBD1. V shed 4 bases, J shed 6 bases, and the junction held 6 bases outside the gene matches. This CDR3 contains 14 residues. In germline, CDR1 is SGHRS, CDR2 YFSETQ. The CDR3 is CASSLDRGWDTQYF. DNA of the CDR3: TGCGCCAGCAGCCTGGACAGGGGTTGGGATACGCAGTATTTT.

V usage is TRBV2 and J usage is TRBJ2-7; D perhaps matches TRBD2 (5 bases). This CDR3 is 14 amino acids long. The germline V gene encodes CDR1 SNHLY and CDR2 FYNNEI. The V end was cut by 8 bases, the J end by 2 bases, with 16 bases between. CDR3 sequence: CASRSETTTYEQYF. The CDR3 coding sequence is TGTGCCAGCCGCTCTGAGACTACCACCTACGAGCAGTACTTC.

This rearrangement joins TRBV19 to TRBJ1-5, with 9 positions matching TRBD1. The trim removed 7 bases at V and 0 bases at J, leaving 4 bases unmatched. The CDR3 totals 15 residues. Germline V gene sequence: CDR1 LNHDA, CDR2 SQIVND (reference sequence). CDR3 loop: CASTPDRGSNQPQHF. Here the CDR3 DNA reads TGTGCCAGTACCCCGGACAGGGGTAGCAATCAGCCCCAGCATTTT.

This clone was counted a single time. The chain uses TRBV18 and TRBJ1-4, with TRBD1 matching 9 bases. The CDR3 has 17 amino acids. V trimming: 4 bases; J trimming: 8 bases; junction bases outside the gene matches: 14. In germline, CDR1 is KGHSH, CDR2 LQKENI. The CDR3 protein is CASSLGQGLPLEEKLFF. The CDR3 DNA is TGTGCCAGCTCACTAGGACAGGGGTTGCCGTTAGAGGAAAAACTGTTTTTT.

Here the CDR3 DNA reads TGTGCCAGCAGTCTGGGGCCCTTTTCGAACACTGAAGCTTTCTTT. It is translated as CASSLGPFSNTEAFF. This chain links TRBV6-5 with TRBJ1-1; tentative D call: TRBD1 (5 bases). The length of the CDR3 is 15 residues. Trimming took 5 bases from V and 1 from J, leaving 14 bases between them. CDR1 is MNHEY, CDR2 SVGAGI, per germline.

J is TRBJ2-3 and V is TRBV6-1; D may match TRBD1 or TRBD2 (5 bases each). Germline CDR1 and CDR2: MNHNS and SASEGT. This CDR3 has 14 residues. V was clipped by 10 bases and J by 3 bases, with 17 bases between them. The CDR3 DNA reads as TGTGCCACCGACACCGGGACGGCTACAGATACGCAGTATTTT. Translated, it gives CATDTGTATDTQYF.

The chain has TRBV4-1 and TRBJ2-5, with D tentatively TRBD1 (6 bases). The DNA end is more similar to TRBJ2-7, so the J call may be wrong. CDR1 MGHRA and CDR2 YSYEKL come from the germline V gene. This CDR3 contains 14 residues. The CDR3 here is CASSIRTETYEQYF. The CDR3 DNA is TGCGCCAGCAGCATACGGACAGAGACCTACGAGCAGTACTTC.

This chain connects TRBV4-2 to TRBJ2-7; no firm D call. From germline, CDR1 is LGHNA and CDR2 YNFKEQ. The CDR3 has 14 residues. Trimming stripped 1 base from V and 0 bases from J, with 7 bases between. CDR3 DNA: TGTGCCAGCAGCCAAGCGAAAAGCTCCTACGAGCAGTACTTC. Translation gives CASSQAKSSYEQYF.

The V and J genes are TRBV9 and TRBJ2-1; D might be TRBD1 (6 bases). The V end was cut by 0 bases, the J end by 0 bases, with 10 bases between. The CDR3 runs to 16 residues. In germline, CDR1 is SGDLS, CDR2 YYNGEE. Written as DNA, the CDR3 is TGTGCCAGCAGCGTAGAGGGACAAAGCTCCTACAATGAGCAGTTCTTC. Encoded protein: CASSVEGQSSYNEQFF.

The rearrangement uses TRBV2 and TRBJ1-5, with unresolved D. This CDR3 region has 17 residues. Germline loops: CDR1 SNHLY, CDR2 FYNNEI. Trimming took off 0 bases at V and 6 bases at J, with 18 bases between the two ends. CDR3 amino acids: CASSEADGVLARQPQHF. CDR3 coding DNA: TGTGCCAGCAGTGAAGCTGATGGGGTGTTGGCTCGTCAGCCCCAGCATTTT.

CDR3 coding DNA: TGCGCCAGCAGCTTGACAGGGGGCGTAGGGTTTTTCGCAACTAATGAAAAACTGTTTTTT. Encoded protein: CASSLTGGVGFFATNEKLFF. J is TRBJ1-4 and V is TRBV5-1, with TRBD1 matching 9 bases. The CDR3 is 20 residues long. The germline V gene has CDR1 SGHRS and CDR2 YFSETQ. J gave up 0 bases and V 1 base, and 13 bases lay outside the gene matches.

This clone was found a few times. This same CDR3 is encoded by further DNA sequences in the sample. J is TRBJ2-7 and V is TRBV7-2; TRBD1 might be the D (6 bases). The germline gives CDR1 SGHTA, CDR2 FQGNSA. The CDR3 extends over 14 amino acids. V lost 1 base and J lost 3, with 10 bases in between. CDR3 loop: CASSLVGADYEQYF. DNA for the CDR3: TGTGCCAGCAGCTTAGTGGGGGCAGACTACGAGCAGTACTTC.

The chain combines TRBV25-1 with TRBJ2-4; D unclear. Trimming removed 3 bases from V and 8 bases from J, with 8 bases in between. Per the germline V gene, CDR1 is MGHDK and CDR2 is SYGVNS. The CDR3 sequence is 12 residues long. The CDR3 nucleotides read TGTGCCAGCAGTGATGGTTATTACATTCAGTACTTC. As protein: CASSDGYYIQYF.

This chain connects TRBV7-2 to TRBJ2-1; 7 bases map to TRBD1. The CDR3 has 15 amino acids. Germline V gene lookup returns CDR1 SGHTA and CDR2 FQGNSA. Unmatched junction bases numbered 9, after V lost 5 bases and J lost 5 bases. The CDR3 spells CASSLGWQGDNEQFF. In DNA, the CDR3 is TGTGCCAGCAGCCTAGGTTGGCAGGGGGACAATGAGCAGTTCTTC.